The text below deals with one T cell receptor beta chain. Antigen: not known. Germline V gene sequence: CDR1 SGHDN, CDR2 FVKESK. Germline trimming cut 2 bases from V and 4 bases from J; bases unmatched to any gene: 11. The CDR3 runs 18 residues. The PCR was carried out with 60 Vbeta primers and 13 Jbeta primers. Here immunoSEQ multiplex PCR was the method, and the copy in TCRdb shows in-frame clones only, minus some. The sample lists more than 95,000 clones; roughly three quarters were seen once. The data originate from a study of cytomegalovirus exposure and HLA in healthy donors. Study results and caveats: Later analysis showed most CMV-associated TCR beta chains appearing HLA-restricted. What a later analysis reportedly showed was that an Asian-associated ancestry cluster had fewer N-insertions than the roughly 670-donor mean.

Sequencing was performed on PBMCs. The rearrangement uses TRBV14 and TRBJ2-1, with 10 bases that match TRBD1. The TCR sequence derives from a man aged 30-40 years in good health and CMV-seropositive. This CDR3 reads CASSQLPPGQGIYNEQFF. The DNA for the CDR3 is TGTGCCAGCAGCCAACTACCTCCGGGACAGGGGATTTACAATGAGCAGTTCTTC.